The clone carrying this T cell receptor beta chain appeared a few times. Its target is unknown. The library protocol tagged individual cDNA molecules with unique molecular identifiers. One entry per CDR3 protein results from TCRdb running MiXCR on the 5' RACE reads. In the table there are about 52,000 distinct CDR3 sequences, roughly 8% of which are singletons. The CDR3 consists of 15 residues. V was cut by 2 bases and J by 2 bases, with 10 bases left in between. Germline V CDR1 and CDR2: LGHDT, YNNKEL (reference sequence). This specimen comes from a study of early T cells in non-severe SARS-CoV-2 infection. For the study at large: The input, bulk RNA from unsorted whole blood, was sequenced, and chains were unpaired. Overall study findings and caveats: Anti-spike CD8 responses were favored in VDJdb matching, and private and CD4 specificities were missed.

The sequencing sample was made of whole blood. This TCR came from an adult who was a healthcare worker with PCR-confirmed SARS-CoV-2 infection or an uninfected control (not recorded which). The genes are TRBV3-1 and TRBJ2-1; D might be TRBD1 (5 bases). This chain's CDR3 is CASSQSRAAYNEQFF. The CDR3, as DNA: TGTGCCAGCAGCCAAAGCAGGGCCGCCTACAATGAGCAGTTCTTC.